This T cell receptor beta chain was captured by sequencing in a study of sequential checkpoint blockade in melanoma. In the study overall: First-line arms were nivolumab then ipilimumab, or the reverse, randomized 1:1. Both treatment sequences were followed by maintenance nivolumab.

Treatment meaning: randomized to nivolumab then ipilimumab (arm A) or the reverse (arm B). None of the patients previously received DNA-damaging chemotherapy. Live CD3+CD8+ CD19− CD56− cells were sorted from PBMCs. This clone was seen once. The CDR3 spans 17 residues. CDR1 SGHDT and CDR2 YYEEEE come from the germline V gene. Unmatched junction bases numbered 9, after V lost 4 bases and J lost 1 base. Assay used: immunoSEQ multiplex PCR; TCRdb lists only in-frame clones, some missing. The sample has more than 9,000 clones; 70% to 80% are singletons. This chain joins TRBV5-6 and TRBJ2-7, with TRBD2 identical over 12 bases. Here the sequenced sample was CD8+ T cells sorted from blood (inferred from file names), taken from a patient given nivolumab and ipilimumab in sequence. This TCR was sampled from a human donor with melanoma. CDR3 sequence reads: CASSPNGLAGRSYEQYF. DNA of the CDR3: TGTGCCAGCAGCCCTAACGGACTAGCGGGGAGATCCTACGAGCAGTACTTC.